A single sample gave rise to the 23 T cell receptor beta chains below, sequenced in a study of blood T cell repertoires in COVID-19 (dated by TCRdb to the early 2020s). The library relied on the immunoSEQ multiplex PCR assay. This immuneACCESS table, as held by TCRdb, lists in-frame sequences with V and J called but not all clones. Of the missing ones, under half trace to an unresolved V gene in checked studies; the others have no known cause. The sample yields 250,000 to 300,000 clones; roughly 91% were counted once. The ten largest clonotypes hold roughly 2.1% of the sample. The source material was PBMCs or T cells enriched from blood (not recorded which). All receptors come from a middle-aged woman with acute COVID-19.

The V gene is TRBV5-1, the J gene TRBJ1-5; tentative D call: TRBD1 (5 bases). V was trimmed by 4 bases and J by 0 bases, leaving 14 bases between them. The CDR3 totals 16 residues. Germline CDR1 reads SGHRS; CDR2 reads YFSETQ. CDR3 DNA: TGCGCCAGCAGCCTCGGGGAGGGGTTTAGCAATCAGCCCCAGCATTTT. Its protein product is CASSLGEGFSNQPQHF.

This clone occurred once. V gene TRBV7-3 combines with J gene TRBJ1-1; D is perhaps TRBD1 (5 bases). This CDR3 region has 14 residues. In germline, CDR1 is SGHTA, CDR2 FQGTGA. Deletions cut 5 bases from V and 1 base from J, with 11 bases between. This chain's CDR3 is CASSPGSANTEAFF. The CDR3 coding sequence is TGTGCCAGCAGCCCAGGGTCAGCGAACACTGAAGCTTTCTTT.

The CDR3 coding sequence is TGTGCCACCAGAAACCCCCGGGTTGGCAATCAGCCCCAGCATTTT. Translated: CATRNPRVGNQPQHF. The genes are TRBV28 and TRBJ1-5, with D unresolved. CDR1 and CDR2 from the germline V gene are MDHEN and SYDVKM. V gave up 10 bases and J gave up 2 bases, with 18 bases separating them. CDR3 length: 15 residues.

The chain is built from TRBV27 and TRBJ1-2; 8 bases match TRBD1. Per germline, CDR1 MNHEY and CDR2 SMNVEV (reference sequence). The CDR3 runs 15 residues. The trim removed 1 base at V and 8 bases at J, leaving 9 bases unmatched. CDR3 region: CASSLFPGGSSGYTF. The CDR3 DNA reads TGTGCCAGCAGTTTATTCCCAGGGGGCTCTTCGGGCTACACCTTC.

The J gene is TRBJ2-2, the V gene TRBV2; 9 bases fit TRBD1. J gave up 4 bases and V 4 bases, and 4 bases lay outside the gene matches. This CDR3 is built from 15 residues. Germline lookup yields CDR1 SNHLY and CDR2 FYNNEI. This CDR3 is CASSGDRVVTGELFF. The CDR3 coding sequence is TGTGCCAGCAGTGGGGACAGGGTAGTCACCGGGGAGCTGTTTTTT.

V usage is TRBV7-2 and J usage is TRBJ1-1; possible D gene TRBD1, 5 bases. Per germline, CDR1 SGHTA and CDR2 FQGNSA. V was cut by 5 bases and J by 0 bases, with 10 bases left in between. The CDR3 loop spans 14 amino acids. The CDR3 sequence: CASSAGRLNTEAFF. The CDR3 coding sequence is TGTGCCAGCAGCGCGGGACGGCTGAACACTGAAGCTTTCTTT.

The chain carries TRBV20-1 and TRBJ2-7; weak D call: TRBD2 (6 bases). The CDR3 has 15 residues. V gave up 3 bases and J gave up 0 bases, with 15 bases separating them. CDR1 and CDR2 from the germline V gene are DFQATT and SNEGSKA (reference sequence). For the CDR3, the DNA is TGCAGTGCTAGTCATCGGGGGACTCGCTCCTACGAGCAGTACTTC. Translating it yields CSASHRGTRSYEQYF.

The chain is built from TRBV30 and TRBJ1-5; D remains unclear. The length of the CDR3 is 14 residues. Deletions cut 8 bases from V and 0 bases from J, with 14 bases between. Germline V gene lookup returns CDR1 GTSNPN and CDR2 SVGIG (reference sequence). The CDR3 is CAPKPGYSNQPQHF. The CDR3 DNA is TGTGCCCCTAAACCCGGGTATAGCAATCAGCCCCAGCATTTT.

The V and J genes are TRBV30 and TRBJ1-5, with a tentative D call TRBD1 (6 bases). V lost 0 bases, J lost 0 bases, and 12 bases lay in between. Germline CDR1 GTSNPN, CDR2 SVGIG (reference sequence). The CDR3 length is 16 residues. CDR3 sequence (DNA): TGTGCCTGGAGTGTACTGGACAGCCATAGCAATCAGCCCCAGCATTTT. Its protein is CAWSVLDSHSNQPQHF.

The chain joins TRBV6-5 to TRBJ1-3, with D possibly being TRBD1 (6 bases). Germline assignment: CDR1 MNHEY and CDR2 SVGAGI. V shed 5 bases and J shed 4 bases, with 12 bases lying between them. This CDR3 is 14 amino acids long. CDR3 sequence reads: CASSIGTFGNTIYF. The CDR3 nucleotides read TGTGCCAGCAGTATCGGGACATTCGGAAACACCATATATTTT.

This clone was counted between two and nine times. V gene TRBV7-2 combines with J gene TRBJ2-7, with 9 bases matching TRBD2. The V segment lost 1 base and the J segment 0 bases; nucleotides outside the gene matches: 4. CDR3 length equals 16 residues. Germline assignment: CDR1 SGHTA and CDR2 FQGNSA. CDR3 sequence (DNA): TGTGCCAGCAGCTTAGATGGGACTAGCAACTCCTACGAGCAGTACTTC. As protein: CASSLDGTSNSYEQYF.

V is TRBV19 and J is TRBJ2-5; 7 positions match TRBD1. The CDR3 totals 16 residues. V gave up 4 bases and J gave up 1 base; unmatched junction bases: 9. From germline, CDR1 is LNHDA and CDR2 SQIVND (reference sequence). CDR3 sequence reads: CASSRTGTAGQETQYF. CDR3 nucleotide sequence: TGTGCCAGTAGTAGGACAGGAACTGCGGGCCAAGAGACCCAGTACTTC.

The J gene is TRBJ2-7, the V gene TRBV15, with 12 bases aligning to TRBD1. Unmatched junction bases numbered 4, after V lost 3 bases and J lost 4 bases. Per germline, CDR1 LNHNV and CDR2 YYDKDF (reference sequence). The CDR3 is 15 residues long. CDR3 coding DNA: TGTGCCACCAGCAGGGGACAGGGGGCTAATTACGAGCAGTACTTC. Amino acids: CATSRGQGANYEQYF.

The chain has TRBV7-9 and TRBJ2-1; TRBD2 might be the D (7 bases). The CDR3 sequence is 15 residues long. Looked up from germline, CDR1 is SEHNR and CDR2 is FQNEAQ (reference sequence). V was clipped by 5 bases and J by 7 bases, with 18 bases between them. The CDR3 is CASSARRGAINEQFF. CDR3 nucleotides: TGTGCCAGCAGCGCCCGTCGGGGGGCGATTAATGAGCAGTTCTTC.

There are many counts of this clone. The CDR3 DNA sequence: TGTGCCAGCTCACTAGGAGCGGCAGACCAAGAGACCCAGTACTTC. Translation gives CASSLGAADQETQYF. The chain links TRBV18 to TRBJ2-5; TRBD2 might be the D (5 bases). Germline CDR1 and CDR2: KGHSH and LQKENI. This CDR3 is 15 amino acids long. Trimming pared 4 bases from V and 0 bases from J, leaving 12 bases between.

The chain employs TRBV3-1 (or the pseudogene TRBV3-2) and TRBJ2-7; 8 bases fit TRBD2. Germline V lookup: CDR1 LGHDT, CDR2 YNNKEL (reference sequence). This CDR3 comprises 13 residues. The V and J ends lost 5 bases and 2 bases, in that order; junction bases with no gene match: 2. The DNA of the CDR3 is TGTGCCAGCAGCTGGGGACTAGCCTACGAGCAGTACTTC. Encoded protein: CASSWGLAYEQYF.

To note about this clone: Compared with germline, one end of the junction differs, possibly owing to a read error. The chain links TRBV5-4 to TRBJ1-2; D unresolved. The CDR3 sequence is 12 residues long. Germline V gene lookup returns CDR1 SGHNT and CDR2 YYREEE (reference sequence). The CDR3 sequence: CATSLDRYGYTF. CDR3 nucleotide sequence: TGTGCCACCAGCTTGGACCGGTATGGCTACACCTTC.

The rearrangement uses TRBV4-2 and TRBJ2-3; D is ambiguous. CDR1 LGHNA and CDR2 YNFKEQ come from the germline V gene. The CDR3 covers 15 residues. Trimming cost V 3 bases and J 4 bases, with 14 bases left between them. Here the CDR3 reads CASSQSSGASDTQYF. CDR3 coding DNA: TGTGCCAGCAGCCAGTCCTCAGGCGCGTCAGATACGCAGTATTTT.

The chain carries TRBV5-4 and TRBJ2-7; TRBD2 might be the D (6 bases). Germline CDR1 reads SGHNT; CDR2 reads YYREEE (reference sequence). V lost 4 bases and J 7 bases, leaving 12 bases between the germline ends. The CDR3 length is 12 residues. The CDR3 protein is CASSREMGEQYF. In DNA form, the CDR3 reads TGTGCCAGCAGCCGGGAGATGGGGGAGCAGTACTTC.

This chain connects TRBV9 to TRBJ1-1, with D possibly TRBD1 on 6 matching bases. This CDR3 contains 17 residues. Germline V CDR1 and CDR2: SGDLS, YYNGEE. V dropped 4 bases and J dropped 0 bases, with 19 bases sitting between them. The CDR3 region is CASSPPQGPGMNTEAFF. The CDR3 bases are TGTGCCAGCAGCCCGCCACAGGGTCCAGGAATGAACACTGAAGCTTTCTTT. Filled out from reference TRBV9 and TRBJ1-1, the complete variable domain reads DSGVTQTPKHLITATGQRVTLRCSPRSGDLSVYWYQQSLDQGLQFLIQYYNGEERAKGNILERFSAQQFPDLHSELNLSSLELGDSALYFCASSPPQGPGMNTEAFFGQGTRLTVV.

This clone appeared a few times. The chain has TRBV6-1 and TRBJ2-1, with D perhaps TRBD1 (6 bases). V dropped 3 bases and J dropped 4 bases, with 7 bases sitting between them. Germline loops: CDR1 MNHNS, CDR2 SASEGT. This CDR3 comprises 13 residues. CDR3 in DNA: TGTGCCAGCAGTGACAGGGGATACAATGAGCAGTTCTTC. This translates into CASSDRGYNEQFF.

This chain joins TRBV29-1 and TRBJ1-5; unclear D gene. CDR1 is SQVTM and CDR2 is ANQGSEA in the germline V gene. The germline V and J ends were trimmed by 0 bases and 4 bases, with 4 bases remaining between them. The CDR3 is made up of 12 amino acids. CDR3 amino acids: CSVEDGNQPQHF. The CDR3 coding sequence is TGCAGCGTTGAAGACGGGAATCAGCCCCAGCATTTT.

The chain carries TRBV28 and TRBJ2-2, with D maybe TRBD1 (6 bases). Looked up from germline, CDR1 is MDHEN and CDR2 is SYDVKM. Trimming pared 5 bases from V and 7 bases from J, leaving 11 bases between. The CDR3 length is 13 residues. This CDR3 is CASSLRQVGELFF. CDR3 in DNA: TGTGCCAGCAGTCTGAGACAGGTCGGGGAGCTGTTTTTT.